This TCR beta chain was found in a study of a mutant IDH1 vaccine in newly diagnosed glioma. At the level of the study: Patients received eight vaccinations in weeks 1, 3, 5, 7, 11, 15, 19, 23. Before enrollment, the patients had been treated with radiotherapy alone, temozolomide alone, or both together. Most of them had received both. General study results and limits: It was 85% to 95% of patients that developed vaccine-induced immune responses.

This CDR3 spans 11 amino acids. The germline V and J ends were trimmed by 2 bases and 5 bases, with 3 bases remaining between them. CDR1 and CDR2 (germline): SNHLY, FYNNEI. Produced via immunoSEQ multiplex PCR; TCRdb's table is partial and in-frame only. The sample yields tens of thousands of clones, 84% seen once. Stated time point: week 5, during vaccination. The study gave 300 ug of mutant IDH1 20-mer peptide per vaccine dose, with topical imiquimod. Astrocytomas found in donors were new, WHO grade 3 or 4, IDH1-mutant and ATRX-lost. The table lists this clone with a few counts. What it binds is not known.

This clonotype originated in a woman aged 45 to 65 with glioma. The sequenced sample was PBMCs, obtained from a glioma patient whose treatment included an IDH1 peptide vaccine. The V call is TRBV2, the J call TRBJ1-1; no clear D. The CDR3 DNA reads as TGTGCCAGCAGTGAACTAACTGAAGCTTTCTTT. It is translated as CASSELTEAFF.